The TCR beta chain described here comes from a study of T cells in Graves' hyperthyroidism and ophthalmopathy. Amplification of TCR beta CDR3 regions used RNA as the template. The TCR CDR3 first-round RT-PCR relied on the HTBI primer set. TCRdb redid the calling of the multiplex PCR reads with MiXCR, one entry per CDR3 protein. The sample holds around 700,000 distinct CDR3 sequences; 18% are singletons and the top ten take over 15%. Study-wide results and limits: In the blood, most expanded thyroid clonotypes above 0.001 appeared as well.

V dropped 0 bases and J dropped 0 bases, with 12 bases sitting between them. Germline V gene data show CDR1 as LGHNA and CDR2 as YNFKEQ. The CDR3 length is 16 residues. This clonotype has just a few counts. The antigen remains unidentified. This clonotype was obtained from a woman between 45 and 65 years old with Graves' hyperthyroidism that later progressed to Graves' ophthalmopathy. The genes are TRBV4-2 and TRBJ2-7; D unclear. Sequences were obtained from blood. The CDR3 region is CASSQDALLSSYEQYF. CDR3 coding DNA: TGTGCCAGCAGCCAAGATGCCCTTTTATCCTCCTACGAGCAGTACTTC.